This T cell receptor (beta chain) appears in the sequencing data of a study of Graves' ophthalmopathy and Graves' hyperthyroidism. Study-level points and caveats: Blood shared most expanded thyroid clonotypes above 0.001 frequency.

Amplified TCR beta CDR3 regions were obtained using RNA transcripts as template. Following a first-round RT-PCR that used HTBI primers, a second-round multiplex PCR was carried out. TCRdb reprocessed the multiplex PCR reads via MiXCR and lists one record per CDR3 protein. The sample shows over 450,000 distinct CDR3 sequences, approximately 15% of them seen only once. All donors with ophthalmopathy were recorded as having moderate-to-severe activity, CAS ≥3, NOSPECS ≥4 and a duration under 3 months. Symptoms, serum thyroxine and TRAb, thyroid ultrasound, and orbital computed tomography formed the diagnostic basis. With 2 bases clipped from V and 9 bases from J, the junction kept 6 bases outside the gene matches. The CDR3 contains 15 residues. CDR1 is MNHEY, CDR2 SVGEGT, per germline. This clonotype was detected many times. Its antigen is undetermined.

This sequence was found in a woman aged 30 to 39 with Graves' ophthalmopathy. The sequencing sample was made of blood. The V gene is TRBV6-2 or TRBV6-3, the J gene TRBJ1-6, with 8 bases matching TRBD1. CDR3 residues: CASSYLGQGISPLHF. CDR3 DNA: TGTGCCAGCAGTTACCTCGGACAGGGCATTTCACCCCTCCACTTT.